The 30 T cell receptor beta chains reported below all come from one sample, sequenced in a study of radiation and T cells in renal cell carcinoma. Profiled with immunoSEQ multiplex PCR; TCRdb holds only in-frame clones, not every one. The data contain about 59,000 clones, 78% of them singletons. Time point specified: baseline pretreatment blood. Treatment described: 15 Gy SBRT to primary tumor, nephrectomy 4 weeks later. This sample comprised blood, obtained from a patient whose treatment included radiotherapy and nephrectomy. These receptors were collected from a man aged 60 to 69 with renal cell carcinoma.

The chain employs TRBV6-5 and TRBJ1-5; the D is unclear. V gave up 0 bases and J gave up 4 bases, with 7 bases separating them. The CDR3 totals 14 residues. Per germline, CDR1 MNHEY and CDR2 SVGAGI. The CDR3 DNA follows: TGTGCCAGCAGTTACTCGGGCCCAAATCAGCCCCAGCATTTT. Encoded protein: CASSYSGPNQPQHF.

The gene calls are TRBV6-5 and TRBJ2-7; D is uncertain. The germline V gene has CDR1 MNHEY and CDR2 SVGAGI. Trimming pared 5 bases from V and 4 bases from J, leaving 6 bases between. The CDR3 length is 11 residues. CDR3 in DNA: TGTGCCAGCAGTCTAGAATACGAGCAGTACTTC. It is translated as CASSLEYEQYF.

Here the CDR3 DNA reads TGTGCCTGGAGTGAAAGGCAGGCGTACGGAAACACCATATATTTT. This sequence encodes CAWSERQAYGNTIYF. The V and J genes are TRBV30 and TRBJ1-3; D is ambiguous. Germline V gene sequence: CDR1 GTSNPN, CDR2 SVGIG (reference sequence). The CDR3 length is 15 residues. Trimming pared 1 base from V and 4 bases from J, leaving 14 bases between.

The chain is built from TRBV11-3 and TRBJ2-5; TRBD1 matches at 9 bases. Germline V CDR1 and CDR2: SGHNT, YENEEA. This CDR3 has 15 residues. Losses at the gene ends were 5 bases for V and 5 bases for J; bases not matched to a gene: 9. CDR3 sequence reads: CASSERGTGLETQYF. CDR3 in DNA: TGTGCCAGCAGCGAACGGGGGACAGGGTTGGAGACCCAGTACTTC.

The genes are TRBV4-3 and TRBJ2-2, with D maybe TRBD1 (6 bases). Trimming removed 4 bases from V and 0 bases from J, with 12 bases in between. Germline-derived CDR1 and CDR2 are LGHNA and YSLEER. The CDR3 spans 16 residues. The CDR3 sequence is CASSRGLLANTGELFF. DNA of the CDR3: TGCGCCAGCAGCCGGGGGCTTCTCGCGAACACCGGGGAGCTGTTTTTT.

This chain joins TRBV15 and TRBJ1-2; perhaps TRBD1 as D (5 bases). Germline V gene sequence: CDR1 LNHNV, CDR2 YYDKDF (reference sequence). The CDR3 length is 15 residues. Trimming removed 8 bases from V and 5 bases from J, with 21 bases in between. CDR3: CATWSAAGRFYGYTF. DNA of the CDR3: TGTGCCACCTGGTCGGCGGCAGGGAGATTTTATGGCTACACCTTC.

The chain couples TRBV11-2 to TRBJ1-2; the match to TRBD1 covers 10 bases. Germline V gene sequence: CDR1 SGHAT, CDR2 FQNNGV. With 2 bases clipped from V and 2 bases from J, the junction kept 8 bases outside the gene matches. The CDR3 has 17 amino acids. The CDR3 bases are TGTGCCAGCAGCTTAAACGTGGCGACAGGGGGCAACTATGGCTACACCTTC. Protein product: CASSLNVATGGNYGYTF. Complete variable domain (other parts from reference TRBV11-2 and TRBJ1-2): EAGVAQSPRYKIIEKRQSVAFWCNPISGHATLYWYQQILGQGPKLLIQFQNNGVVDDSQLPKDRFSAERLKGVDSTLKIQPAKLEDSAVYLCASSLNVATGGNYGYTFGSGTRLTVV.

This clone was counted between two and nine times. The CDR3 reads CASSEAGTHEQYV. The CDR3 DNA is TGTGCCAGCAGCGAAGCCGGGACTCACGAGCAGTACGTC. The V call is TRBV11-3, the J call TRBJ2-7, with D possibly matching TRBD2 (6 bases). With 5 bases removed from V and 5 bases from J, the gap between germline ends came to 13 bases. The V gene's germline CDR1 is SGHNT and CDR2 YENEEA. CDR3 length: 13 residues.

This rearrangement joins TRBV9 to TRBJ1-2, with TRBD1 as a possible D gene (6 bases). CDR1 is SGDLS and CDR2 is YYNGEE in the germline V gene. This CDR3 contains 15 residues. V dropped 0 bases and J dropped 9 bases, with 18 bases sitting between them. CDR3 amino acids: CASSVGVGGALSYTF. DNA for the CDR3: TGTGCCAGCAGCGTAGGTGTGGGGGGCGCGCTTAGCTACACCTTC.

J is TRBJ1-3 and V is TRBV27; D is ambiguous. Trimming took off 1 base at V and 4 bases at J, with 5 bases between the two ends. CDR1 is MNHEY, CDR2 SMNVEV, per germline (reference sequence). CDR3 length: 13 residues. CDR3 region: CASSLFFGNTIYF. CDR3 sequence (DNA): TGTGCCAGCAGTTTATTCTTCGGAAACACCATATATTTT.

The chain is built from TRBV10-3 and TRBJ1-3; D is unclear. This CDR3 is built from 15 residues. The germline V gene has CDR1 ENHRY and CDR2 SYGVKD. The germline V and J ends were trimmed by 6 bases and 1 base, with 13 bases remaining between them. The CDR3 DNA is TGTGCCATCAGGGCCATAGAAAGGTCTGGAAACACCATATATTTT. Amino acid sequence: CAIRAIERSGNTIYF.

V is TRBV13 and J is TRBJ1-6, with unresolved D. CDR3 length: 14 amino acids. Deletions cut 3 bases from V and 6 bases from J, with 9 bases between. From germline, CDR1 is PRHDT and CDR2 FYEKMQ (reference sequence). As DNA, the CDR3 is TGTGCCAGCAGCTTGGGAGGACCTAATTCACCCCTCCACTTT. This encodes CASSLGGPNSPLHF. The variable domain in full, completed from reference TRBV13 and TRBJ1-6, reads AAGVIQSPRHLIKEKRETATLKCYPIPRHDTVYWYQQGPGQDPQFLISFYEKMQSDKGSIPDRFSAQQFSDYHSELNMSSLELGDSALYFCASSLGGPNSPLHFGNGTRLTVT.

This sequence joins TRBV27 and TRBJ2-1; D uncertain. The CDR3 is made up of 15 amino acids. Trimming left V 2 bases short and J 2 bases short, with 10 bases between. CDR1 and CDR2 (germline): MNHEY, SMNVEV (reference sequence). The chain's CDR3 is CASSLNAPAYNEQFF. DNA for the CDR3: TGTGCCAGCAGTTTAAACGCCCCCGCCTACAATGAGCAGTTCTTC.

The V call is TRBV7-6, the J call TRBJ2-5; D unresolved. The germline V gene has CDR1 SGHVS and CDR2 FNYEAQ. Trimming left V 7 bases short and J 3 bases short, with 12 bases between. The CDR3 length is 13 residues. CDR3 in DNA: TGTGCCAGCATGGATTTTCCAGAAGAGACCCAGTACTTC. Residues: CASMDFPEETQYF. The variable domain in full, with the rest retrieved from reference TRBV7-6 and TRBJ2-5, is GAGVSQSPRYKVTKRGQDVALRCDPISGHVSLYWYRQALGQGPEFLTYFNYEAQQDKSGLPNDRFSAERPEGSISTLTIQRTEQRDSAMYRCASMDFPEETQYFGPGTRLLVL.

J is TRBJ1-1 and V is TRBV5-6; tentative D call: TRBD1 (5 bases). This CDR3 is 13 amino acids long. The germline gives CDR1 SGHDT, CDR2 YYEEEE. V lost 6 bases and J 1 base, leaving 10 bases between the germline ends. This chain's CDR3 is CASIQGTNTEAFF. The CDR3 DNA reads TGTGCCAGCATCCAGGGCACGAACACTGAAGCTTTCTTT.

This clone was seen a handful of times. The rearrangement uses TRBV7-9 and TRBJ1-2, with no clear D. Trimming cost V 1 base and J 4 bases, with 7 bases left between them. This CDR3 spans 13 amino acids. Germline V gene data show CDR1 as SEHNR and CDR2 as FQNEAQ (reference sequence). This CDR3 is CASSLGSTYGYTF. The CDR3 region has the DNA TGTGCCAGCAGCTTAGGTTCTACCTATGGCTACACCTTC.

The chain links TRBV6-5 to TRBJ2-1, with TRBD2 identical over 9 bases. Unmatched junction bases numbered 3, after V lost 1 base and J lost 2 bases. Germline V gene lookup returns CDR1 MNHEY and CDR2 SVGAGI. This CDR3 region has 16 residues. For the CDR3, the DNA is TGTGCCAGCAGTTACTTTGCGGGGGGGGCCTACAATGAGCAGTTCTTC. Its protein is CASSYFAGGAYNEQFF.

The V call is TRBV11-3, the J call TRBJ2-7; D gene uncertain. V was clipped by 1 base and J by 3 bases, with 4 bases between them. CDR3 length: 12 amino acids. Germline values: CDR1 SGHNT, CDR2 YENEEA. The CDR3: CASSLAHYEQYV. The CDR3 nucleotides are TGTGCCAGCAGCTTAGCTCACTACGAGCAGTACGTC.

This clone was found once. The V gene is TRBV15, the J gene TRBJ1-4; no clear D gene. Germline CDR1 is LNHNV and CDR2 is YYDKDF (reference sequence). CDR3 length: 15 residues. V lost 0 bases to trimming and J lost 4 bases, with 9 bases between them. The CDR3 sequence: CATSRDLGNNEKLFF. The DNA for the CDR3 is TGTGCCACCAGCAGAGATCTAGGGAATAATGAAAAACTGTTTTTT. Variable domain in full (rest from reference TRBV15 and TRBJ1-4): DAMVIQNPRYQVTQFGKPVTLSCSQTLNHNVMYWYQQKSSQAPKLLFHYYDKDFNNEADTPDNFQSRRPNTSFCFLDIRSPGLGDTAMYLCATSRDLGNNEKLFFGSGTQLSVL.

This chain links TRBV27 with TRBJ1-2, with D possibly TRBD1 on 5 matching bases. CDR1 is MNHEY and CDR2 is SMNVEV in the germline V gene (reference sequence). Trimming stripped 5 bases from V and 8 bases from J, with 24 bases between. CDR3 length: 16 residues. In DNA form, the CDR3 reads TGTGCCAGCAGTAACCTGGAAGGGGCCGGAGGCTCGGGCTACACCTTC. It specifies CASSNLEGAGGSGYTF.

This clone showed up just once. V is TRBV5-4 and J is TRBJ2-2; perhaps TRBD1 as D (6 bases). Trimming stripped 1 base from V and 4 bases from J, with 14 bases between. The germline gives CDR1 SGHNT, CDR2 YYREEE (reference sequence). The CDR3 totals 16 residues. CDR3 sequence: CASSLKTQGITGELFF. CDR3 in DNA: TGTGCCAGCAGCTTGAAAACCCAGGGGATCACCGGGGAGCTGTTTTTT.

This sequence joins TRBV2 and TRBJ1-2, with TRBD1 as a possible D gene (6 bases). V lost 3 bases and J lost 0, with 8 bases in between. Germline-derived CDR1 and CDR2 are SNHLY and FYNNEI. The CDR3 length is 14 residues. The DNA of the CDR3 is TGTGCCAGCAGTGATAGGGGGTCTAACTATGGCTACACCTTC. Residues: CASSDRGSNYGYTF.

The V and J genes are TRBV6-6 and TRBJ2-3, with D unclear. This CDR3 contains 12 residues. Germline V CDR1 and CDR2: MNHNY, SVGAGI (reference sequence). V was trimmed by 5 bases and J by 3 bases, leaving 6 bases between them. The CDR3 DNA follows: TGTGCCAGCAGTGCAGAGACAGATACGCAGTATTTT. It yields the protein CASSAETDTQYF.

The J gene is TRBJ2-3, the V gene TRBV2; D is perhaps TRBD1 or TRBD2 (5 bases each). There are 13 residues in the CDR3. Germline assignment: CDR1 SNHLY and CDR2 FYNNEI. V lost 6 bases, J lost 0 bases, and 7 bases lay in between. The chain's CDR3 is CASRRGSTDTQYF. For the CDR3, the DNA is TGTGCCAGCAGGAGGGGAAGCACAGATACGCAGTATTTT.

This clone was detected once. V usage is TRBV29-1 and J usage is TRBJ2-5; 7 bases line up with TRBD1. Near its end, the DNA agrees better with TRBJ2-7, so the J call may be wrong. Germline V gene sequence: CDR1 SQVTM, CDR2 ANQGSEA. There are 13 residues in the CDR3. Written as DNA, the CDR3 is TGCAGCGTTCACGGGGACAGCTCCTACGAGCAGTACTTC. It encodes CSVHGDSSYEQYF.

This chain connects TRBV11-3 to TRBJ2-2; D call uncertain. Germline values: CDR1 SGHNT, CDR2 YENEEA. Deletions cut 3 bases from V and 7 bases from J, with 12 bases between. This CDR3 region has 14 residues. Here the CDR3 DNA reads TGTGCCAGCAGCTTGTTGCGGTTTGGCGGGGAGCTGTTTTTT. As protein: CASSLLRFGGELFF.

The chain links TRBV7-9 to TRBJ1-1, with D uncertain. The CDR3 spans 14 residues. CDR1 and CDR2 from the germline V gene are SEHNR and FQNEAQ (reference sequence). With 4 bases removed from V and 0 bases from J, the gap between germline ends came to 9 bases. The CDR3 spells CASSSQGLNTEAFF. CDR3 DNA: TGTGCCAGCAGCTCTCAAGGGCTGAACACTGAAGCTTTCTTT. The complete variable domain, with remaining parts taken from reference TRBV7-9 and TRBJ1-1, reads DTGVSQNPRHKITKRGQNVTFRCDPISEHNRLYWYRQTLGQGPEFLTYFQNEAQLEKSRLLSDRFSAERPKGSFSTLEIQRTEQGDSAMYLCASSSQGLNTEAFFGQGTRLTVV.

The chain combines TRBV6-6 with TRBJ1-2; D gene ambiguous. V was shortened by 2 bases and J by 1 base, with 8 bases between the two germline ends. Germline CDR1 MNHNY, CDR2 SVGAGI (reference sequence). The CDR3 consists of 14 residues. This CDR3 is CASSYPQNNYGYTF. In DNA, the CDR3 is TGTGCCAGCAGTTACCCACAGAATAACTATGGCTACACCTTC.

A few counts support this clone. This sequence joins TRBV5-1 and TRBJ1-1; D gene ambiguous. Germline V gene sequence: CDR1 SGHRS, CDR2 YFSETQ. V lost 4 bases and J lost 5, with 18 bases in between. The CDR3 runs 15 residues. CDR3 coding DNA: TGCGCCAGCAGCCAAATCCCGGGAGCGAGAACTGAAGCTTTCTTT. Translation: CASSQIPGARTEAFF. The complete variable domain, with remaining parts taken from reference TRBV5-1 and TRBJ1-1, reads KAGVTQTPRYLIKTRGQQVTLSCSPISGHRSVSWYQQTPGQGLQFLFEYFSETQRNKGNFPGRFSGRQFSNSRSEMNVSTLELGDSALYLCASSQIPGARTEAFFGQGTRLTVV.

This clone has just a few counts. V is TRBV29-1 and J is TRBJ1-1; D perhaps matches TRBD1 (5 bases). Germline-derived CDR1 and CDR2 are SQVTM and ANQGSEA. The CDR3 is made up of 12 amino acids. The CDR3 is CRADSLNTEAFF. CDR3 nucleotide sequence: TGCAGGGCTGACAGCCTGAACACTGAAGCTTTCTTT.